This entry lists 13 T cell receptor beta chains sequenced from one sample in a study of read filtering for tumor transcriptome and immune sequencing. The library was built from about 370 ng RNA with molecular barcoded adaptors for alpha/delta and beta/gamma chains. TCRdb re-called the reads through MiXCR, storing one row per CDR3 protein. The repertoire includes some 120,000 distinct CDR3 sequences, approximately 13% of them detected once, and more than 9.5% sits in the top ten. The source material was a population of CD138-negative cells sorted from bone marrow. These receptors were collected from a donor aged 40 or older with multiple myeloma.

As concerns this clonotype: This could be a read error, since a much larger clone is one nucleotide away. The V gene is TRBV29-1, the J gene TRBJ2-7; no definite D call. This CDR3 spans 12 amino acids. Germline CDR1 and CDR2: SQVTM and ANQGSEA. In DNA form, the CDR3 reads TGCAGCGTTGAGAGTTTGGGCCACGAGCAGCACTTC. Translated, it gives CSVESLGHEQHF.

For this clonotype: This could be a read error, since a much larger clone is one nucleotide away. V and J are TRBV4-3 and TRBJ2-3; 8 positions match TRBD2. V gave up 8 bases and J gave up 2 bases; unmatched junction bases: 3. The CDR3 sequence is 13 residues long. The germline CDR1 and CDR2 sequences are LGHNA and YSLEER. The CDR3 DNA is TGCGCCAGCCGCGGGAGGACCACAGATACGCAGTATTTT. Translation gives CASRGRTTDTQYF.

This clonotype has a count of ten or more. V is TRBV29-1 and J is TRBJ2-5; a possible D gene is TRBD1 (5 bases). The V end was cut by 8 bases, the J end by 5 bases, with 21 bases between. The CDR3 is made up of 14 amino acids. The germline CDR1 and CDR2 sequences are SQVTM and ANQGSEA. This CDR3 is CSFHSGFPGETQYF. Written as DNA, the CDR3 is TGCAGCTTCCATTCGGGCTTTCCAGGGGAGACCCAGTACTTC.

This clonotype was seen ten or more times. The chain joins TRBV4-2 to TRBJ2-5; maybe TRBD1 (6 bases). This CDR3 is built from 14 residues. The V end lost 1 base, the J end lost 0 bases, and 6 bases lay between the germline ends. Germline V lookup: CDR1 LGHNA, CDR2 YNFKEQ. Written as DNA, the CDR3 is TGTGCCAGCAGCCAAGGGACAGACCAAGAGACCCAGTACTTC. It yields the protein CASSQGTDQETQYF.

This clonotype has a count of ten or more. The V and J genes are TRBV5-1 and TRBJ2-1; 12 bases fit TRBD2. The V segment lost 4 bases and the J segment 7 bases; nucleotides outside the gene matches: 9. This CDR3 spans 16 amino acids. Germline CDR1 and CDR2: SGHRS and YFSETQ. The CDR3 region has the DNA TGCGCCAGCAGCCTCCTGACTAGCGGGAGTTATAATGAGCAGTTCTTC. Its protein product is CASSLLTSGSYNEQFF.

This clonotype was counted ten times or more. J is TRBJ2-5 and V is TRBV5-1; D unresolved. The V gene's germline CDR1 is SGHRS and CDR2 YFSETQ. The V end was cut by 4 bases, the J end by 5 bases, with 15 bases between. This CDR3 is 14 amino acids long. DNA for the CDR3: TGCGCCAGCAGCGACGGAGTCGGTGGGGAGACCCAGTACTTC. Its protein is CASSDGVGGETQYF.

This clonotype has more than one count but fewer than ten. The V gene is TRBV6-6, the J gene TRBJ2-7; 9 nucleotides agree with TRBD1. Germline CDR1 MNHNY, CDR2 SVGAGI (reference sequence). V was clipped by 6 bases and J by 1 base; unmatched bases: 4. This CDR3 spans 14 amino acids. CDR3 protein: CASRTGTGSYEQYF. CDR3 in DNA: TGTGCCAGCAGAACCGGGACAGGGTCCTACGAGCAGTACTTC.

At least ten counts were recorded for this clonotype. The CDR3, as DNA: TGCAGTGCTAGCCGGGAGGTTATAGCCAAAAACATTCAGTACTTC. Protein: CSASREVIAKNIQYF. The genes are TRBV20-1 and TRBJ2-4; TRBD2 matches 7 bases. V gave up 3 bases and J gave up 0 bases; unmatched junction bases: 5. CDR1 and CDR2 from the germline V gene are DFQATT and SNEGSKA (reference sequence). The CDR3 is made up of 15 amino acids.

This clonotype has at least ten counts. The genes are TRBV29-1 and TRBJ2-3, with D possibly TRBD1 on 5 matching bases. The germline V gene encodes CDR1 SQVTM and CDR2 ANQGSEA. There are 13 residues in the CDR3. The CDR3, as DNA: TGCAGTGGCAGGGCGTTATCCCCGGATACGCAGTATTTT. This codes for CSGRALSPDTQYF.

This clonotype was recorded many times. This is likely a read error, given that the CDR3 carries no conserved phenylalanine or tryptophan at its end. It is unclear where the CDR3 begins or ends on the DNA, so no DNA is shown, and the CDR3 is as TCRdb lists it. The chain employs TRBV28 and TRBJ1-5; the D call in the table, TRBD1, was not verified against the DNA. The germline V gene encodes CDR1 MDHEN and CDR2 SYDVKM. The CDR3 spans 13 residues, counting both ends. CDR3 residues: CASSFTGGVYGHL.

In this sample, this clonotype turned up many times. The V gene is TRBV5-1, the J gene TRBJ2-2; no definite D call. Germline values: CDR1 SGHRS, CDR2 YFSETQ. Trimming cost V 4 bases and J 5 bases, with 12 bases left between them. The CDR3 runs 14 residues. The CDR3 protein is CASSPPRMTGELFF. The CDR3 coding sequence is TGCGCCAGCAGCCCCCCAAGGATGACCGGGGAGCTGTTTTTT.

This clonotype was counted many times. V is TRBV29-1 and J is TRBJ1-1; no reliable D call. This CDR3 has 10 residues. The germline V gene has CDR1 SQVTM and CDR2 ANQGSEA. V lost 6 bases and J lost 7, with 9 bases in between. CDR3 DNA: TGCAGCGTGCGGACCCTTGAAGCTTTCTTT. It translates to CSVRTLEAFF.

This clonotype was seen repeatedly, ten times or more. V is TRBV20-1 and J is TRBJ1-5; 9 bases align to TRBD1. The V gene end was trimmed by 6 bases and the J gene end by 2 bases; junction bases not matched to a gene: 5. Germline CDR1 is DFQATT and CDR2 is SNEGSKA (reference sequence). CDR3 length: 14 amino acids. CDR3 amino acids: CSAPGQGGNQPQHF. CDR3 DNA: TGCAGTGCCCCGGGACAGGGAGGCAATCAGCCCCAGCATTTT.